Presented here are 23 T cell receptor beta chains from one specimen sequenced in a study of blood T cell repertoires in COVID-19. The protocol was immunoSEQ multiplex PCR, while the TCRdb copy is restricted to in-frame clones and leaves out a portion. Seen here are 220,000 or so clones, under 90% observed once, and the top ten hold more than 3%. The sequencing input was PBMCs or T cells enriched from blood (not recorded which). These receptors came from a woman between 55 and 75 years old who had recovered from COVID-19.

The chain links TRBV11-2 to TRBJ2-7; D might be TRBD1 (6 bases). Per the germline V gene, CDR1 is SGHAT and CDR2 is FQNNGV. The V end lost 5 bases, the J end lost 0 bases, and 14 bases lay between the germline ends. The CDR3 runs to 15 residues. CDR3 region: CASSPTRTVSYEQYF. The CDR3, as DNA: TGTGCCAGCAGCCCGACAAGGACAGTCTCCTACGAGCAGTACTTC.

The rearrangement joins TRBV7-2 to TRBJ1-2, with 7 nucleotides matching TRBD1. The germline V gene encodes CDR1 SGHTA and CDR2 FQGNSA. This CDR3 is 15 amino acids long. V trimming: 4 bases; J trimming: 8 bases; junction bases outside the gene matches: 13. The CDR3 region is CASSSEREGAWGYTF. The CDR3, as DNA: TGTGCCAGCAGCTCGGAACGTGAGGGGGCCTGGGGCTACACCTTC.

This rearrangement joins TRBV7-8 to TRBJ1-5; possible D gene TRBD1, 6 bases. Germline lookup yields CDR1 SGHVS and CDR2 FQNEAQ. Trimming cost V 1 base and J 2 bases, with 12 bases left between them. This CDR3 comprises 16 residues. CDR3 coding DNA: TGTGCCAGCAGCTTAGAGGCAGGGGATGGCAATCAGCCCCAGCATTTT. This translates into CASSLEAGDGNQPQHF.

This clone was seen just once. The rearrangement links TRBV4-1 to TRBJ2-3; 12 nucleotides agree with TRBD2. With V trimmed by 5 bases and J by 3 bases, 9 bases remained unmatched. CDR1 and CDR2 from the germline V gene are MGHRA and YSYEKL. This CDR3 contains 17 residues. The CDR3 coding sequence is TGCGCCAGCAGCGCACGACTAGCGGGAGTTCTTACAGATACGCAGTATTTT. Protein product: CASSARLAGVLTDTQYF.

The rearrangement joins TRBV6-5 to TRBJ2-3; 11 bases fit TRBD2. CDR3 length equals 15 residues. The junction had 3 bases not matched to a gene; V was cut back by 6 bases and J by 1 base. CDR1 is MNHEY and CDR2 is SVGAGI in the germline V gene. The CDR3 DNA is TGTGCCAGCAGGAAGGGACTAGCGGGCACAGATACGCAGTATTTT. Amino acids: CASRKGLAGTDTQYF.

The CDR3 here is CASSLGAGSYNEQFF. As DNA, the CDR3 is TGTGCCAGCAGCTTAGGAGCAGGCTCCTACAATGAGCAGTTCTTC. This chain links TRBV7-9 with TRBJ2-1; no reliable D call. There are 15 residues in the CDR3. V gave up 1 base and J gave up 0 bases, with 7 bases separating them. Germline V lookup: CDR1 SEHNR, CDR2 FQNEAQ (reference sequence). Looking up the rest from reference TRBV7-9 and TRBJ2-1 gives the full variable domain: DTGVSQNPRHKITKRGQNVTFRCDPISEHNRLYWYRQTLGQGPEFLTYFQNEAQLEKSRLLSDRFSAERPKGSFSTLEIQRTEQGDSAMYLCASSLGAGSYNEQFFGPGTRLTVL.

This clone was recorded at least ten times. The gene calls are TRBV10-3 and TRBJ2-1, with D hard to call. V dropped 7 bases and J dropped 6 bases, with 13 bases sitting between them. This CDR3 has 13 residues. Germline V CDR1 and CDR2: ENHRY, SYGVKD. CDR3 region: CAIMKILGNEQFF. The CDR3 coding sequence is TGTGCCATCATGAAAATACTCGGCAATGAGCAGTTCTTC.

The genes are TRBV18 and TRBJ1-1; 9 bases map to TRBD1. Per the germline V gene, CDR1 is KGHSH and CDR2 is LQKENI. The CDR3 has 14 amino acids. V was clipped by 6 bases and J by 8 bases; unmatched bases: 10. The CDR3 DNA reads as TGTGCCAGCTCCTTACAGGGGGCGCAAGCGGAAGCTTTCTTT. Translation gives CASSLQGAQAEAFF.

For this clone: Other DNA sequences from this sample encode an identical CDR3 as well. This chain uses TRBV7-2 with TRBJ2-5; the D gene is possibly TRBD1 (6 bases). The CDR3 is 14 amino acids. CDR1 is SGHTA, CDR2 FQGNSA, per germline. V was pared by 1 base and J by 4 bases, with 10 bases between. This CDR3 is CASSLVQGRETQYF. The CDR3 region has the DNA TGTGCCAGCAGCTTAGTGCAGGGGAGAGAGACCCAGTACTTC.

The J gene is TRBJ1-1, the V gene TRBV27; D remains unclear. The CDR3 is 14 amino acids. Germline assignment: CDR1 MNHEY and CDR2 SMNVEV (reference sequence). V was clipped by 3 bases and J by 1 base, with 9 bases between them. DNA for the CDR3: TGTGCCAGCAGTTTCTGGGCCGGGAACACTGAAGCTTTCTTT. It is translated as CASSFWAGNTEAFF.

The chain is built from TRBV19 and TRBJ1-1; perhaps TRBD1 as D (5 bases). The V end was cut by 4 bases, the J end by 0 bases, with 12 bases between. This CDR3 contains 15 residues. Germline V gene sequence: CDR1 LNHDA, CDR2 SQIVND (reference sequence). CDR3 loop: CASSTPRDMNTEAFF. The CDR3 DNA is TGTGCCAGTAGTACCCCCAGGGATATGAACACTGAAGCTTTCTTT.

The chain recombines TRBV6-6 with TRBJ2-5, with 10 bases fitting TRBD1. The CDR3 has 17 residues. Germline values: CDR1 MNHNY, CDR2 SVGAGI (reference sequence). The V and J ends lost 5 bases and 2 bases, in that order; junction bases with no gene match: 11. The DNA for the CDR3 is TGTGCCAGCAGTCCCACCCCCCGGACAGGGGGACAAGAGACCCAGTACTTC. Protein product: CASSPTPRTGGQETQYF.

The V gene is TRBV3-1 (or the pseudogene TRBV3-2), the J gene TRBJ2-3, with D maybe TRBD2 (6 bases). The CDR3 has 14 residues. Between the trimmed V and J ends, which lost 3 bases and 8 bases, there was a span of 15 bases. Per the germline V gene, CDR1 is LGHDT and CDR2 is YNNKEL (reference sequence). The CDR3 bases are TGTGCCAGCAGCCACCTGCGGAGGGCCGGTACGCAGTATTTT. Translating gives CASSHLRRAGTQYF.

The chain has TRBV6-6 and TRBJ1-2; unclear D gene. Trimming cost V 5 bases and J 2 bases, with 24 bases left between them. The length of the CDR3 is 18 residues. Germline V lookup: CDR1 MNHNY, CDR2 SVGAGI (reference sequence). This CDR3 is CASSPRTSYRRGNYGYTF. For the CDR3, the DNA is TGTGCCAGCAGTCCTAGGACCAGCTACCGCCGAGGGAACTATGGCTACACCTTC.

The CDR3 protein is CASSLGIFGGTDTQYF. The CDR3 DNA sequence: TGTGCCAGCAGCTTAGGGATCTTCGGGGGCACAGATACGCAGTATTTT. The chain couples TRBV7-2 to TRBJ2-3; maybe TRBD2 (5 bases). Germline V lookup: CDR1 SGHTA, CDR2 FQGNSA. Trimming removed 1 base at V and 1 base at J, with 12 bases between. CDR3 size: 16 residues.

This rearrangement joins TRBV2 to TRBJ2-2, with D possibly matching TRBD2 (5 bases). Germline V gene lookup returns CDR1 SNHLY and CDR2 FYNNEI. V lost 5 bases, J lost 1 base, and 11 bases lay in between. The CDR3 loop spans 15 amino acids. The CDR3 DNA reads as TGTGCCAGCAGTATAGGAGGCCGGAACACCGGGGAGCTGTTTTTT. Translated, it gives CASSIGGRNTGELFF.

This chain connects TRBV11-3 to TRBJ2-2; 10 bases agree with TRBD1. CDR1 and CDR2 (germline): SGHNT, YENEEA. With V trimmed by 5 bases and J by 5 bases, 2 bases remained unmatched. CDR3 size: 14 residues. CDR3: CASSRTGGTGELFF. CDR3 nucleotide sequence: TGTGCCAGCAGCAGGACAGGGGGGACCGGGGAGCTGTTTTTT.

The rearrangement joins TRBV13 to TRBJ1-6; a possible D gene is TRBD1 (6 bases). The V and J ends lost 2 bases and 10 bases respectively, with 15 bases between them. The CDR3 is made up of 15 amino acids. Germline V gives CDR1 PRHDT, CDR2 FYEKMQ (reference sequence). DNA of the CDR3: TGTGCCAGCAGCTTAAAGGACAGAGCAGCCTCACCCCTCCACTTT. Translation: CASSLKDRAASPLHF.

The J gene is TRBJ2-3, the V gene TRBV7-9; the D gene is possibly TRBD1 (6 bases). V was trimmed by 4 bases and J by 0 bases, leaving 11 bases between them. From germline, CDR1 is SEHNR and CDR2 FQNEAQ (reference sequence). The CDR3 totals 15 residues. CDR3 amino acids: CASSWDTTSTDTQYF. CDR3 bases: TGTGCCAGCAGCTGGGACACGACTAGCACAGATACGCAGTATTTT. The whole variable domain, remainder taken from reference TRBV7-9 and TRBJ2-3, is DTGVSQNPRHKITKRGQNVTFRCDPISEHNRLYWYRQTLGQGPEFLTYFQNEAQLEKSRLLSDRFSAERPKGSFSTLEIQRTEQGDSAMYLCASSWDTTSTDTQYFGPGTRLTVL.

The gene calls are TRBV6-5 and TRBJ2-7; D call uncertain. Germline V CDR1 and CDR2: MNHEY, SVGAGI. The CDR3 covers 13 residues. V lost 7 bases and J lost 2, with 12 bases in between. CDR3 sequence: CASKLSVTYEQYF. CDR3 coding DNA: TGTGCCAGCAAACTCTCTGTTACCTACGAGCAGTACTTC.

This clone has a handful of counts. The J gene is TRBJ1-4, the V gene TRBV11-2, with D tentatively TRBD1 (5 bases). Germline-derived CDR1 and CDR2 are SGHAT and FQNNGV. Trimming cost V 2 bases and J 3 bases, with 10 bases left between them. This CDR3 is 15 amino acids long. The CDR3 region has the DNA TGTGCCAGCAGCTTACTGGGGCTGCCTAATGAAAAACTGTTTTTT. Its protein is CASSLLGLPNEKLFF. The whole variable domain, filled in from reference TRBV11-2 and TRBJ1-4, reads EAGVAQSPRYKIIEKRQSVAFWCNPISGHATLYWYQQILGQGPKLLIQFQNNGVVDDSQLPKDRFSAERLKGVDSTLKIQPAKLEDSAVYLCASSLLGLPNEKLFFGSGTQLSVL.

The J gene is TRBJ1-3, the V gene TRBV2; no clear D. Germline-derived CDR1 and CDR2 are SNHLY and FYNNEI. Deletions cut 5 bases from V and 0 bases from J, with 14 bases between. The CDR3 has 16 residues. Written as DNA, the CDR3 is TGTGCCAGCAGTACCCAATGGAGAGCCTCTGGAAACACCATATATTTT. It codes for CASSTQWRASGNTIYF.

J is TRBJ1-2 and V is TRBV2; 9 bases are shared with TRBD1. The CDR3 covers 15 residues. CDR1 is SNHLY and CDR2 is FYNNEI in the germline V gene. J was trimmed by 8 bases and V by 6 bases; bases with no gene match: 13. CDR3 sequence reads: CASRDPRDRARGYTF. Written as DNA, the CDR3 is TGTGCCAGCAGAGACCCCCGGGACAGGGCTAGAGGCTACACCTTC.